This T cell receptor beta chain is from a study of post-analysis software for immune sequencing data. Study-level findings and limits: Patients carried roughly five TRBV segments more frequently than controls did, and TRBV5-6, TRBV5-1 and TRBV20-1 were among them. Normalized Chao1 diversity was significantly reduced in patients versus controls.

The authors incorporated unique molecular identifiers into the TCR beta cDNA libraries. One entry per CDR3 protein results from TCRdb running MiXCR on the PCR reads. The repertoire holds fewer than 850,000 distinct CDR3 sequences, with 25% to 30% as singletons. This clonotype showed up just a few times. Its antigen is still unknown. The germline CDR1 and CDR2 sequences are MDHEN and SYDVKM. Trimming cost V 6 bases and J 7 bases, with 16 bases left between them. The CDR3 is 14 amino acids. V gene TRBV28 combines with J gene TRBJ2-4; D not resolved. The clonotype originates from a girl under 18 with multiple sclerosis. What was sequenced was blood. Here the CDR3 DNA reads TGTGCCAGCAGGGACGACCTAGTGTTGAACATTCAGTACTTC. Protein sequence: CASRDDLVLNIQYF.